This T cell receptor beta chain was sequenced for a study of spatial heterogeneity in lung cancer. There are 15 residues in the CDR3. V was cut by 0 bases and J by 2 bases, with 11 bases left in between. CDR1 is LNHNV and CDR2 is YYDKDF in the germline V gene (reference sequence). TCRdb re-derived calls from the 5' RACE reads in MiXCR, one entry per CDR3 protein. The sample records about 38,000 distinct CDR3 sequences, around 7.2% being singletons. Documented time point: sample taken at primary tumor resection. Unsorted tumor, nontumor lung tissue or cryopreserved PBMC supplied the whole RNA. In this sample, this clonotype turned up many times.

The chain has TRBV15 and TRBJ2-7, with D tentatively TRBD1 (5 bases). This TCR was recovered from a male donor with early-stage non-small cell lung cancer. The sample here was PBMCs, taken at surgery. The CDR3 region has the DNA TGTGCCACCAGCAGAGATGGGGCAGTTCCCTACGAGCAGTACTTC. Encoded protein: CATSRDGAVPYEQYF.